The 8 T cell receptor beta chains given below trace back to one sample, sequenced in a study of blood T cells in healthy people across ages. It was with a sample-barcoded 5' primer and a J-beta primer mix that a second PCR of about 6 to 12 cycles was run. Via MiXCR, TCRdb re-called the 5' RACE reads, giving one row per CDR3 protein. The table shows 1,800,000 or so distinct CDR3 sequences, with about two fifths occurring only once. The sample consisted of blood. The receptors shown here come from a human donor in good health.

The genes are TRBV5-1 and TRBJ2-5; weak D call: TRBD2 (5 bases). The end of the DNA aligns better with TRBJ2-7, so the J call may be wrong. This CDR3 is built from 13 residues. The germline CDR1 and CDR2 sequences are SGHRS and YFSETQ. The CDR3 is CASSLVEGVEQYF. The DNA of the CDR3 is TGCGCCAGCAGCCTGGTTGAGGGCGTCGAGCAGTACTTC.

This clonotype occurred a few times. The rearrangement links TRBV7-2 to TRBJ1-2; D unclear. Trimming shortened V by 0 bases and J by 7 bases, and 15 bases separated the two germline ends. Germline CDR1 and CDR2: SGHTA and FQGNSA. The CDR3 loop spans 15 amino acids. The CDR3 spells CASSLAVAGIPGYTF. In nucleotides, the CDR3 is TGTGCCAGCAGCTTAGCGGTCGCGGGGATTCCTGGCTACACCTTC.

This clonotype was counted a few times. The chain combines TRBV20-1 with TRBJ1-2; D not certain. There are 12 residues in the CDR3. Trimming cost V 6 bases and J 4 bases, with 12 bases left between them. Germline V CDR1 and CDR2: DFQATT, SNEGSKA (reference sequence). The CDR3 nucleotides are TGCAGTGCCCCGGGCCCTATCTATGGCTACACCTTC. It translates to CSAPGPIYGYTF.

This sequence joins TRBV20-1 and TRBJ2-1; D is perhaps TRBD1 (5 bases). Germline V gene lookup returns CDR1 DFQATT and CDR2 SNEGSKA (reference sequence). V was shortened by 3 bases and J by 2 bases, with 14 bases between the two germline ends. This CDR3 spans 15 amino acids. DNA of the CDR3: TGCAGTGCTAGTAACGTGGACAAGACCTACAATGAGCAGTTCTTC. Encoded protein: CSASNVDKTYNEQFF.

For this clonotype: Its ends do not fully match the called genes, so a read error is possible. The chain joins TRBV3-1 to TRBJ2-3; TRBD1 matches 9 bases. The length of the CDR3 is 16 residues. Germline CDR1 is LGHDT and CDR2 is YNNKEL (reference sequence). CDR3 nucleotide sequence: TGTGCCTGCAGCCAAGGGCGGGACAGGGAGCCAGATACGCAGTATTTT. It is translated as CACSQGRDREPDTQYF.

This clonotype turned up a few times. The rearrangement links TRBV9 to TRBJ2-1, with a tentative D call TRBD2 (5 bases). CDR3 length: 18 residues. Trimming cost V 0 bases and J 1 base, with 17 bases left between them. CDR1 and CDR2 (germline): SGDLS, YYNGEE. The CDR3 sequence: CASSVARHGEPSYNEQFF. The CDR3 coding sequence is TGTGCCAGCAGCGTAGCCCGCCACGGGGAACCGTCCTACAATGAGCAGTTCTTC.

The rearrangement links TRBV7-2 to TRBJ2-1, with 9 nucleotides matching TRBD2. The J call is doubtful: the DNA matches TRBJ2-7 better. CDR3 length equals 18 residues. Germline values: CDR1 SGHTA, CDR2 FQGNSA. CDR3 protein: CASSLGSGGIFVGNEQYF. CDR3 coding DNA: TGTGCCAGCAGCTTAGGGAGCGGGGGGATTTTCGTCGGCAATGAGCAGTACTTC.

This clonotype has just a few counts. The chain is built from TRBV21-1 and TRBJ2-1; TRBD1, the D gene given by the table, was not confirmed from the DNA. TRBV21-1 is classified as a pseudogene. The CDR3 sequence is 22 residues long. CDR3 amino acids: CASSKVGASKGAQRQGGHEQFF. The CDR3 nucleotides read TGTGCCAGCAGCAAAGTGGGCGCCTCGAAAGGGGCTCAGCGACAAGGGGGGCATGAGCAGTTCTTC.